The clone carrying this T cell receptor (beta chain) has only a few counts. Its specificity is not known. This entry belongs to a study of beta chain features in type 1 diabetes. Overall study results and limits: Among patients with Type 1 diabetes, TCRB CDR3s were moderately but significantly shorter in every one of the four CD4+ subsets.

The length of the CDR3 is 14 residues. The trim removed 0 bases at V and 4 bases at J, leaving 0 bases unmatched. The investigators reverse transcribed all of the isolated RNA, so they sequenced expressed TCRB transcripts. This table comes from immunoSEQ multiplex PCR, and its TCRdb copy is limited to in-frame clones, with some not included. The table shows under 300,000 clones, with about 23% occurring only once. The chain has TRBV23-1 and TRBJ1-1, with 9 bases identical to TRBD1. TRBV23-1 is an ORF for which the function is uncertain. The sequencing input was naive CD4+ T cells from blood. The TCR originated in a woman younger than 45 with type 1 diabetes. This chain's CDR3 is CASSQSGQGTEAFF. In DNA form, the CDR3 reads TGCGCCAGCAGTCAATCGGGACAGGGCACTGAAGCTTTCTTT.